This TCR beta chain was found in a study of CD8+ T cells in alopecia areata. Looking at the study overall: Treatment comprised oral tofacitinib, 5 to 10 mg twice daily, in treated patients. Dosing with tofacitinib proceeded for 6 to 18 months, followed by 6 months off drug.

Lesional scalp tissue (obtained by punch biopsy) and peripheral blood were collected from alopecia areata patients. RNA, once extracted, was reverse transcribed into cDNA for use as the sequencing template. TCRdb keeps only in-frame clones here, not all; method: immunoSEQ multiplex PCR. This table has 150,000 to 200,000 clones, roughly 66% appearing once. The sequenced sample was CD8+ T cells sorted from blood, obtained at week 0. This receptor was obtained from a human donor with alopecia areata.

The CDR3, as DNA: TGCGCCAGCAGCCCAGCGAGCACAGGGCCTCATCCAACCTACGAGCAGTACTTC. This gives the protein CASSPASTGPHPTYEQYF. This sequence joins TRBV4-1 and TRBJ2-7; D may be TRBD1 (6 bases). Germline V lookup: CDR1 MGHRA, CDR2 YSYEKL. The CDR3 has 18 residues. Trimming cost V 4 bases and J 2 bases, with 24 bases left between them.